The entry that follows covers one TCR beta chain sequence. These data belong to a study of blood T cell repertoires in COVID-19. Study context: The origin of the acute and convalescent COVID-19 samples was the United States, Italy and Spain. Sources were T cells, B-cell-depleted T cells, or PBMCs; the material itself was cDNA or gDNA.

Under the authors' procedure: For nucleated cells, counts were estimated from reference gene primer amplification. The method was immunoSEQ multiplex PCR; TCRdb's version includes in-frame clones alone and lacks a portion of them. From that table come the V and J calls and clone size; the DNA was used to work out D and trimming. In the table there are about 260,000 clones, 84% of which are singletons. The germline V gene encodes CDR1 SGHRS and CDR2 YFSETQ. The V end lost 5 bases, the J end lost 6 bases, and 10 bases lay between the germline ends. The CDR3 length is 12 residues. The sample consisted of peripheral blood. The rearrangement joins TRBV5-1 to TRBJ2-3; a weak D match, TRBD1 (5 bases). The TCR sequence derives from a woman between 40 and 50 years old who had recovered from COVID-19. CDR3 protein: CASSRNRDTQYF. The DNA for the CDR3 is TGCGCCAGCAGTCGGAACAGGGATACGCAGTATTTT. The whole variable domain, filled in from reference TRBV5-1 and TRBJ2-3, reads KAGVTQTPRYLIKTRGQQVTLSCSPISGHRSVSWYQQTPGQGLQFLFEYFSETQRNKGNFPGRFSGRQFSNSRSEMNVSTLELGDSALYLCASSRNRDTQYFGPGTRLTVL.